This is a list of T cell receptor beta chains from one sample in a study of Graves' ophthalmopathy and Graves' hyperthyroidism. TCRdb re-called the multiplex PCR reads with MiXCR, one entry per CDR3 protein. The data hold about 590,000 distinct CDR3 sequences, with less than 40% observed a single time. Sequencing was carried out using peripheral blood or thyroid tissue (not recorded which). Receptor source: an adult man with Graves' hyperthyroidism. CDR3s include the opening cysteine and the closing phenylalanine or tryptophan. D genes are given only for firm matches. A row's size may be missing; if present it is once, few, many or a size class.

-	TRBV6-1	TRBD1	TRBJ1-5	CASTLNRGGNQPQHF	TGTGCCAGCACTCTTAACAGGGGCGGCAATCAGCCCCAGCATTTT
-	TRBV14	TRBD1	TRBJ2-7	CASSPGTGWHEQYF	TGTGCCAGCAGCCCCGGGACAGGGTGGCACGAGCAGTACTTC
once	TRBV10-3	-	TRBJ1-5	CAISSPGQDQPQHF	TGTGCCATCAGCTCACCGGGGCAGGATCAGCCCCAGCATTTT
few	TRBV6-5	TRBD1	TRBJ1-5	CASSPGTGGQGNQPQHF	TGTGCCAGCAGTCCTGGGACAGGGGGCCAAGGCAATCAGCCCCAGCATTTT
-	TRBV7-3	-	TRBJ2-1	CASSLSREDYNEQFF	TGTGCCAGCAGCTTAAGCAGGGAGGACTACAATGAGCAGTTCTTC
-	TRBV7-8	-	TRBJ1-1	CASSPRGEGMNTEAFF	TGTGCCAGCAGCCCCCGAGGGGAGGGCATGAACACTGAAGCTTTCTTT
-	TRBV30	TRBD1	TRBJ1-5	CAWSQGTGYNQPQHF	TGTGCCTGGAGTCAGGGGACAGGGTACAATCAGCCCCAGCATTTT
-	TRBV7-2	TRBD2	TRBJ2-5	CASSLGRLWRGGTAEAQYF	TGTGCCAGCAGCTTAGGACGTCTGTGGCGGGGGGGGACCGCAGAGGCCCAGTACTTC
few	TRBV6-1	-	TRBJ1-4	CASSDGGKGLDEKLFF	TGTGCCAGCAGTGATGGTGGTAAGGGACTGGATGAAAAACTGTTTTTT
-	TRBV11-2	-	TRBJ1-6	CASSAGRLNSPLHF	TGTGCCAGCAGCGCCGGACGGCTAAATTCACCCCTCCACTTT
many	TRBV19	-	TRBJ1-6	CASSIWVDSPLHF	TGTGCCAGTAGTATCTGGGTTGATTCACCCCTCCACTTT
-	TRBV24-1	-	TRBJ1-2	CATSVEGDFDYGYTF	TGTGCCACCAGTGTGGAGGGGGACTTCGACTATGGCTACACCTTC
many	TRBV11-2	-	TRBJ2-5	CASSRTGTQETQYF	TGTGCCAGCAGCAGGACCGGGACTCAAGAGACCCAGTACTTC
many	TRBV5-6	TRBD1	TRBJ1-2	CASSLYLTGEANYGYTF	TGTGCCAGCAGCTTGTACCTAACAGGGGAGGCTAACTATGGCTACACCTTC
-	TRBV7-2	TRBD1	TRBJ2-1	CASSLARTGVGEQFF	TGTGCCAGCAGCTTAGCTAGGACAGGGGTAGGTGAGCAGTTCTTC
-	TRBV29-1	-	TRBJ1-1	CSVAGVANTEAFF	TGCAGCGTTGCGGGGGTGGCGAACACTGAAGCTTTCTTT
-	TRBV19	-	TRBJ1-4	CASSITNPGGFEKLFF	TGTGCCAGTAGTATCACCAACCCCGGCGGGTTTGAAAAACTGTTTTTT
few	TRBV5-5	-	TRBJ2-5	CASSLSPLGSRWRETQYF	TGTGCCAGCAGCCTCTCTCCTTTGGGGAGTCGGTGGCGCGAGACCCAGTACTTC
many	TRBV12-3/TRBV12-4	-	TRBJ2-2	CASSFTGNTGELFF	TGTGCCAGCAGTTTCACAGGGAACACCGGGGAGCTGTTTTTT
many	TRBV4-2	TRBD2	TRBJ2-7	CASSQDREGRWEQYF	TGTGCCAGCAGCCAAGATCGGGAGGGCCGTTGGGAGCAGTACTTC
-	TRBV20-1	TRBD2	TRBJ2-7	CSPRAGDYEQYF	TGCAGTCCTCGAGCGGGAGACTACGAGCAGTACTTC
-	TRBV19	TRBD1	TRBJ1-5	CASRDATGGRGQPQHF	TGTGCCAGCAGGGACGCGACAGGGGGCAGGGGACAGCCCCAGCATTTT
once	TRBV29-1	TRBD1	TRBJ1-2	CSGQGDYGYTF	TGCAGCGGACAGGGAGACTATGGCTACACCTTC
many	TRBV5-1	-	TRBJ1-2	CASSLEYLGAGNF	TGCGCCAGCAGCTTGGAGTATTTGGGGGCCGGTAACTTC
few	TRBV12-3/TRBV12-4	-	TRBJ1-2	CASSHLKGVYGYTF	TGTGCCAGCAGTCACCTTAAGGGGGTCTATGGCTACACCTTC
many	TRBV20-1	TRBD1	TRBJ2-2	CSARDRYTGELFF	TGCAGTGCTCGGGACAGATACACCGGGGAGCTGTTTTTT
-	TRBV29-1	TRBD1	TRBJ2-5	CSVDPRGLDNEQYF	TGCAGCGTTGATCCCAGGGGGCTGGACAATGAGCAGTACTTC
many	TRBV25-1	-	TRBJ2-7	CASSGRVAGEQYF	TGTGCCAGCAGTGGCAGGGTAGCTGGGGAGCAGTACTTC
-	TRBV15	TRBD2	TRBJ2-7	CASRGSGSSYEQYF	TGTGCCAGCAGGGGTAGCGGGAGCTCCTACGAGCAGTACTTC
-	TRBV7-9	TRBD2	TRBJ2-7	CANRASGSYEQYF	TGCGCCAACAGAGCTAGCGGTTCCTACGAGCAGTACTTC
few	TRBV20-1	-	TRBJ2-7	CSAKPMVTDPLYEQYF	TGCAGTGCAAAGCCCATGGTGACAGACCCATTATACGAGCAGTACTTC
-	TRBV9	-	TRBJ2-2	CASSVPASPNTGELFF	TGTGCCAGCAGCGTCCCGGCGAGTCCGAACACCGGGGAGCTGTTTTTT
many	TRBV12-3/TRBV12-4	-	TRBJ1-1	CASRLRFLYTEAFF	TGTGCCAGCAGGCTAAGGTTCTTATACACTGAAGCTTTCTTT
few	TRBV3-1	-	TRBJ1-4	CASSQARGASNEKLFF	TGTGCCAGCAGCCAAGCCAGGGGAGCCTCTAATGAAAAACTGTTTTTT
few	TRBV6-5	-	TRBJ2-7	CASSYRQEGWMDEQYF	TGTGCCAGCAGTTACAGGCAGGAGGGGTGGATGGACGAGCAGTACTTC
many	TRBV14	-	TRBJ1-4	CASSFGGGVNEKLFF	TGTGCCAGCAGCTTCGGTGGGGGCGTTAATGAAAAACTGTTTTTT
-	TRBV7-9	TRBD2	TRBJ2-7	CASSLPSAGSYNEQYF	TGTGCCAGCAGCCTCCCTTCAGCGGGGTCCTACAATGAGCAGTACTTC
-	TRBV14	TRBD1	TRBJ1-1	CANGPRQGTNTEAFF	TGTGCCAACGGCCCTCGACAGGGTACGAACACTGAAGCTTTCTTT
few	TRBV6-5	-	TRBJ1-3	CASKPASGVSGNTIYF	TGTGCCAGCAAACCAGCGTCAGGGGTCTCTGGAAACACCATATATTTT
many	TRBV7-9	-	TRBJ2-7	CATSERGTYEQYF	TGTGCCACAAGCGAGAGAGGGACCTACGAGCAGTACTTC
many	TRBV4-1	-	TRBJ2-2	CASSQDRGVAGELFF	TGCGCCAGCAGCCAAGACAGGGGAGTGGCCGGGGAGCTGTTTTTT
few	TRBV19	-	TRBJ1-1	CASRLRDKGSLNTEAFF	TGTGCCAGTAGACTCCGGGACAAGGGATCCCTGAACACTGAAGCTTTCTTT
-	TRBV3-1	-	TRBJ1-5	CASSQDGIPNQPQHF	TGTGCCAGCAGCCAAGATGGAATACCGAATCAGCCCCAGCATTTT
-	TRBV30	TRBD1	TRBJ2-2	CAAAGGTGELFF	TGTGCCGCGGCAGGGGGCACCGGGGAGCTGTTTTTT
once	TRBV25-1	-	TRBJ1-2	CASSRASGGFYGYTF	TGTGCCAGCAGCCGAGCTAGCGGCGGCTTCTATGGCTACACCTTC
-	TRBV18	-	TRBJ2-5	CASSPKGNRETQYF	TGTGCCAGCTCACCGAAAGGAAACCGGGAGACCCAGTACTTC
many	TRBV11-2	-	TRBJ2-7	CASSWVGPHEQYF	TGTGCCAGCAGCTGGGTAGGACCCCACGAGCAGTACTTC
few	TRBV6-5	-	TRBJ2-7	CASSYRGIYEQYF	TGTGCCAGCAGTTACCGGGGGATCTACGAGCAGTACTTC
-	TRBV5-1	TRBD2	TRBJ2-7	CASSLAGGTGPDEQYF	TGCGCCAGCAGCTTGGCCGGGGGGACGGGGCCCGACGAGCAGTACTTC
-	TRBV15	TRBD1	TRBJ2-1	CATSERDRGLYEQFF	TGTGCCACCAGCGAACGGGACAGGGGGCTCTATGAGCAGTTCTTC
-	TRBV30	-	TRBJ1-2	CAWSVSRASYGYTF	TGTGCCTGGAGTGTATCCAGGGCGTCCTATGGCTACACCTTC
many	TRBV7-9	-	TRBJ2-2	CASSYTGELFF	TGTGCCAGCAGCTACACCGGGGAGCTGTTTTTT
few	TRBV25-1	TRBD1	TRBJ1-5	CASSALWGDRGTYSNQPQHF	TGTGCCAGCAGTGCTCTCTGGGGGGACAGGGGGACCTATAGCAATCAGCCCCAGCATTTT
many	TRBV29-1	-	TRBJ1-1	CSAANLRVNTEAFF	TGCAGCGCGGCAAACCTTCGAGTGAACACTGAAGCTTTCTTT
-	TRBV6-2/TRBV6-3	-	TRBJ2-7	CASSWGYGGAYEQYF	TGTGCCAGCAGTTGGGGATATGGGGGCGCCTACGAGCAGTACTTC
-	TRBV12-3/TRBV12-4	-	TRBJ1-3	CASSEFGSSGSTIYF	TGTGCCAGCAGTGAATTTGGGTCCTCTGGAAGCACCATATATTTT
many	TRBV2	TRBD1	TRBJ2-5	CASARQGQETQYF	TGTGCCAGCGCGCGACAGGGCCAAGAGACCCAGTACTTC